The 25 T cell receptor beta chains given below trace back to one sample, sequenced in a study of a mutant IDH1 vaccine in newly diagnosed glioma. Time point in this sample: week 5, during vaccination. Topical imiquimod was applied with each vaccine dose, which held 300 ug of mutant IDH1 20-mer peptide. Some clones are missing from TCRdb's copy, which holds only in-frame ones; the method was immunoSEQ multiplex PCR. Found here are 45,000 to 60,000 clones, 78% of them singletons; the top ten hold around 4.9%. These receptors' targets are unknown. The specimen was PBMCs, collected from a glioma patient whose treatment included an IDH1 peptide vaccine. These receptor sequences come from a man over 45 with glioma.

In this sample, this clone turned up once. The CDR3 region has the DNA TGTGCCAGCTCACGACAGGGTGATAACTATGGCTACACCTTC. Protein product: CASSRQGDNYGYTF. The chain is built from TRBV18 and TRBJ1-2; 7 bases line up with TRBD1. CDR3 length: 14 residues. CDR1 KGHSH and CDR2 LQKENI come from the germline V gene. J lost 1 base, V lost 4 bases, and 3 bases had no gene match.

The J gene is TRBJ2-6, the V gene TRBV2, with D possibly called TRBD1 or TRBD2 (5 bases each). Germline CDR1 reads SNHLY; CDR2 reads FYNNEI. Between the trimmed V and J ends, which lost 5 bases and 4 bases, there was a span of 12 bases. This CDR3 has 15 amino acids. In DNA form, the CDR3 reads TGTGCCAGCAGTTGGGACCTGGCCGGGGCCAACGTCCTGACTTTC. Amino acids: CASSWDLAGANVLTF.

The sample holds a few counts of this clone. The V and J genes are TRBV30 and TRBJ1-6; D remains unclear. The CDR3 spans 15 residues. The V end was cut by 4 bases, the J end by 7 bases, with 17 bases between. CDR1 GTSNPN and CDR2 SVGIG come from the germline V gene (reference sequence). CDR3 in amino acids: CAWNPSGGRNSPLHF. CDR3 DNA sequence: TGTGCCTGGAACCCTTCCGGAGGTCGGAATTCACCCCTCCACTTT.

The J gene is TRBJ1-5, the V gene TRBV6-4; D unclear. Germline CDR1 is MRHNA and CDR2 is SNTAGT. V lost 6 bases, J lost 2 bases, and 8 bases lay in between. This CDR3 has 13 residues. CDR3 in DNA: TGTGCCAGCAGCGCAGAAGGCAATCAGCCCCAGCATTTT. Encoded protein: CASSAEGNQPQHF.

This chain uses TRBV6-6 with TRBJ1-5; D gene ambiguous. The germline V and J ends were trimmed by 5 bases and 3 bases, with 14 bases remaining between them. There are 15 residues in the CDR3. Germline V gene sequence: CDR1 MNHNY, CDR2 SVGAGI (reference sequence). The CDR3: CASSRAPSSNQPQHF. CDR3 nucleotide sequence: TGTGCCAGCAGTCGGGCCCCTTCGTCCAATCAGCCCCAGCATTTT.

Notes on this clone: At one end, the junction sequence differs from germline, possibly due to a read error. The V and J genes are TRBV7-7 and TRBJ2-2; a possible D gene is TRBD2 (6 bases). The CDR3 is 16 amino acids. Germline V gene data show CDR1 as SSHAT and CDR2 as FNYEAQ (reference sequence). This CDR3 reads CASSLDPGVGAGELFF. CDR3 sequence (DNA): TGTGCTAGCAGCCTCGACCCGGGGGTGGGGGCCGGGGAGCTGTTTTTT. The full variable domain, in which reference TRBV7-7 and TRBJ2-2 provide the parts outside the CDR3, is GAGVSQSPRYKVTKRGQDVTLRCDPISSHATLYWYQQALGQGPEFLTYFNYEAQPDKSGLPSDRFSAERPEGSISTLTIQRTEQRDSAMYRCASSLDPGVGAGELFFGEGSRLTVL.

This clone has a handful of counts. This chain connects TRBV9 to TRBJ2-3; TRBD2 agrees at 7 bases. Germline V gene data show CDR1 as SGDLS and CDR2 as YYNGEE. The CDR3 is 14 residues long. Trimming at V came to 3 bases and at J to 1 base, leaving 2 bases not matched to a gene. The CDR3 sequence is CASSELAGTDTQYF. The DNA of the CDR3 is TGTGCCAGCAGCGAGCTAGCGGGCACAGATACGCAGTATTTT.

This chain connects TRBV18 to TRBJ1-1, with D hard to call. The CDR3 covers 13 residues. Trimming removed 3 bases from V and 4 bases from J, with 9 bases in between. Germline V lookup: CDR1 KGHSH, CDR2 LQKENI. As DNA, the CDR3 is TGTGCCAGCTCACCCCCGGCGGGCACTGAAGCTTTCTTT. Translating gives CASSPPAGTEAFF. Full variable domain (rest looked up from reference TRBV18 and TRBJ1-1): NAGVMQNPRHLVRRRGQEARLRCSPMKGHSHVYWYRQLPEEGLKFMVYLQKENIIDESGMPKERFSAEFPKEGPSILRIQQVVRGDSAAYFCASSPPAGTEAFFGQGTRLTVV.

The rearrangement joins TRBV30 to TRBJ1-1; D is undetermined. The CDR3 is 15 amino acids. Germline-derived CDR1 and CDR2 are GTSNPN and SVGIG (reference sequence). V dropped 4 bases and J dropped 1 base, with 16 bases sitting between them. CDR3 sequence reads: CAWISPVNPNTEAFF. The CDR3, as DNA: TGTGCCTGGATCTCGCCTGTAAATCCGAACACTGAAGCTTTCTTT.

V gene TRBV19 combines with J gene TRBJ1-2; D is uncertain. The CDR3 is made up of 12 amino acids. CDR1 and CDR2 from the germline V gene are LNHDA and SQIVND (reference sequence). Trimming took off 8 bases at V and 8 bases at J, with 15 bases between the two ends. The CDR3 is CASSPRGLGYTF. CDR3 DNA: TGTGCCAGTTCTCCGAGAGGCCTGGGCTACACCTTC.

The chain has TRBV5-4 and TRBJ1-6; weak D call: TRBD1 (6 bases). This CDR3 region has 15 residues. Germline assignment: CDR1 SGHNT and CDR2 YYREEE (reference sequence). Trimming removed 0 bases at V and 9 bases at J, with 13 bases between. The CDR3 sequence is CASSLDRGVSSPLHF. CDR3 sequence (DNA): TGTGCCAGCAGCTTGGATAGGGGGGTCAGTTCACCCCTCCACTTT.

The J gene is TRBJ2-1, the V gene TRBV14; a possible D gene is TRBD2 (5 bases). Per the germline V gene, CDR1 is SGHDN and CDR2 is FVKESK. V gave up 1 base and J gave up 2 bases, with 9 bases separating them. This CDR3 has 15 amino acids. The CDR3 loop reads CASSQGPGTYNEQFF. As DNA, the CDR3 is TGTGCCAGCAGCCAAGGCCCCGGGACCTACAATGAGCAGTTCTTC.

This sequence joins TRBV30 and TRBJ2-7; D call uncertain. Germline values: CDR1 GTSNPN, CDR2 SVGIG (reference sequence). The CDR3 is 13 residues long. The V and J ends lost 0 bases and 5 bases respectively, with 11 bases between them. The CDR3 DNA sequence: TGTGCCTGGAGTGTTTCGAGGTTAGACGAGCAGTACTTC. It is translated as CAWSVSRLDEQYF.

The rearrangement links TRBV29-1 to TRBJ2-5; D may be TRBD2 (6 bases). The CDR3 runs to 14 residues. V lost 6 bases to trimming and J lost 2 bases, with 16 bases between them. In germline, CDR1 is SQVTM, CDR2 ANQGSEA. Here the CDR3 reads CSVEYLGGQETQYF. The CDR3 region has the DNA TGCAGCGTGGAATACTTGGGGGGACAAGAGACCCAGTACTTC.

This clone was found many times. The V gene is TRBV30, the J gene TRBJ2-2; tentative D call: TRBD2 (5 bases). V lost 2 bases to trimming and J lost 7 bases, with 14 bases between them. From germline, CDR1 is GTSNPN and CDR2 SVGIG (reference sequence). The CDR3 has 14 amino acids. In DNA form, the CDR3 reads TGTGCCTGGAGTTCCCAGGTGGGGAGCGGGGAGCTGTTTTTT. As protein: CAWSSQVGSGELFF.

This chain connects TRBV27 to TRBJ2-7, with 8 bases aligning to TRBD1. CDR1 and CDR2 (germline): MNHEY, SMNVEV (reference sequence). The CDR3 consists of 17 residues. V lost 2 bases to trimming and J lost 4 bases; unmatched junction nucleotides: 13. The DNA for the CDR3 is TGTGCCAGCAGTTTAAGGCCCCGCCAGGGGGCATTGTACGAGCAGTACTTC. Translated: CASSLRPRQGALYEQYF.

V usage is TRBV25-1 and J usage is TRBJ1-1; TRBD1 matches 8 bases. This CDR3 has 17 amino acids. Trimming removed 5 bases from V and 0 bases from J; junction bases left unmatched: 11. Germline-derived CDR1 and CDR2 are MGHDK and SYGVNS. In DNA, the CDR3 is TGTGCCAGCAGTCGTCGGAAGGCAGGGGGCTTGAACACTGAAGCTTTCTTT. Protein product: CASSRRKAGGLNTEAFF.

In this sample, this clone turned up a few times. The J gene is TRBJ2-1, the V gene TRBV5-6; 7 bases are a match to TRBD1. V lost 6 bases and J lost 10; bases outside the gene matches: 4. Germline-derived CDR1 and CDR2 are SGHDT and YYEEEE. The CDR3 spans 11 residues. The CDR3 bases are TGTGCCAGCAAAGGGGGCCGAGAGCAGTTCTTC. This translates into CASKGGREQFF.

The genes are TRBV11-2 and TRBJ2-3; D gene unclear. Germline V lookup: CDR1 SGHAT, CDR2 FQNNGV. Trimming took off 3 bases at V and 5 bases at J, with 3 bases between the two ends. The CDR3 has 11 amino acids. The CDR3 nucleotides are TGTGCCAGCAGCTTTCGAGATACGCAGTATTTT. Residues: CASSFRDTQYF.

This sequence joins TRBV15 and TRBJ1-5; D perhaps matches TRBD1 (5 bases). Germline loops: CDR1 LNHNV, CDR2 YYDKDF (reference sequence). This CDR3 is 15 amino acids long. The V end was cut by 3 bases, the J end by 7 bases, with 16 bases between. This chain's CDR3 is CATSRDTGSWQPQHF. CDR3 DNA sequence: TGTGCCACCAGCAGGGACACGGGGAGTTGGCAGCCCCAGCATTTT.

For the CDR3, the DNA is TGCGCCAGCAGCGAGGAGGATGTCGCAGATACGCAGTATTTT. Translating gives CASSEEDVADTQYF. This chain uses TRBV5-1 with TRBJ2-3; a weak D match, TRBD2 (5 bases). Trimming shortened V by 4 bases and J by 4 bases, and 13 bases separated the two germline ends. Germline-derived CDR1 and CDR2 are SGHRS and YFSETQ. The CDR3 has 14 amino acids.

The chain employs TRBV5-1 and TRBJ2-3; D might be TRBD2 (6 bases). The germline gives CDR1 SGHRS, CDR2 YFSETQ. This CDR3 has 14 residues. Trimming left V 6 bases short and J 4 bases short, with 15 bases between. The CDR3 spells CASNMRGVADTQYF. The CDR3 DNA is TGCGCCAGCAACATGCGGGGCGTGGCAGATACGCAGTATTTT.

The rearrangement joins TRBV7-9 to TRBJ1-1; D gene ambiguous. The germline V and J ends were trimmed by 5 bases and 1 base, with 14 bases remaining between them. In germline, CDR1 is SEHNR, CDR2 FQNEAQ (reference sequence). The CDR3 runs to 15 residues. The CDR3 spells CASSVRVDGNTEAFF. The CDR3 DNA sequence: TGTGCCAGCAGCGTTAGAGTGGACGGGAACACTGAAGCTTTCTTT.

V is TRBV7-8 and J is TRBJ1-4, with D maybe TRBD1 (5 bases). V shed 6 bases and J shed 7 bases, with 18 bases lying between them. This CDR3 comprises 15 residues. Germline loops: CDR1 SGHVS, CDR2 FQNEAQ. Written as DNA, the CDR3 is TGTGCCAGCAGTCTCTCAGGGACGCGGGGTGAAAAACTGTTTTTT. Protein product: CASSLSGTRGEKLFF. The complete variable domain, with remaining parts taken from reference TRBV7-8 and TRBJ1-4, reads GAGVSQSPRYKVAKRGQDVALRCDPISGHVSLFWYQQALGQGPEFLTYFQNEAQLDKSGLPSDRFFAERPEGSVSTLKIQRTQQEDSAVYLCASSLSGTRGEKLFFGSGTQLSVL.

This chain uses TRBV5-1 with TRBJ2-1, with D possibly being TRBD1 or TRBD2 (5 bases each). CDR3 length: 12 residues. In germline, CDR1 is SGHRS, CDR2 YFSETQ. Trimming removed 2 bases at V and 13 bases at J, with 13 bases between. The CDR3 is CASSLEGSEQFF. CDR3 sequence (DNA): TGCGCCAGCAGCTTAGAGGGGTCGGAACAGTTCTTC.